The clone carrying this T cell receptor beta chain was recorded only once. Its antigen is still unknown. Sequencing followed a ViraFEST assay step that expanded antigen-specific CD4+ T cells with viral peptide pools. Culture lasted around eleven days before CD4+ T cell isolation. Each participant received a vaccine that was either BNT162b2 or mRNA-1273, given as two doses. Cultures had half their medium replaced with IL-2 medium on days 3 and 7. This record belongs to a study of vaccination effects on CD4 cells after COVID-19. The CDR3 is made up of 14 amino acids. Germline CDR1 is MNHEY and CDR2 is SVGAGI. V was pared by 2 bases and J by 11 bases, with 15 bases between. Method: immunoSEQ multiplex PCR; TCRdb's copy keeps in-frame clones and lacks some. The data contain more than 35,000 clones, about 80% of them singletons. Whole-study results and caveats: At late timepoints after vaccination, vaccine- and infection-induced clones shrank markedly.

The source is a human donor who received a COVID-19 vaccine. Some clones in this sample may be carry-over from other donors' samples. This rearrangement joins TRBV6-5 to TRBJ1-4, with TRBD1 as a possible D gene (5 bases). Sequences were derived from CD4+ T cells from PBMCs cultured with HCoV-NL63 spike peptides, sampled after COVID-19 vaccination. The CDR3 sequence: CASSYVRDEGKLFF. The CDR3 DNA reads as TGTGCCAGCAGTTACGTCAGGGACGAGGGGAAACTGTTTTTT.